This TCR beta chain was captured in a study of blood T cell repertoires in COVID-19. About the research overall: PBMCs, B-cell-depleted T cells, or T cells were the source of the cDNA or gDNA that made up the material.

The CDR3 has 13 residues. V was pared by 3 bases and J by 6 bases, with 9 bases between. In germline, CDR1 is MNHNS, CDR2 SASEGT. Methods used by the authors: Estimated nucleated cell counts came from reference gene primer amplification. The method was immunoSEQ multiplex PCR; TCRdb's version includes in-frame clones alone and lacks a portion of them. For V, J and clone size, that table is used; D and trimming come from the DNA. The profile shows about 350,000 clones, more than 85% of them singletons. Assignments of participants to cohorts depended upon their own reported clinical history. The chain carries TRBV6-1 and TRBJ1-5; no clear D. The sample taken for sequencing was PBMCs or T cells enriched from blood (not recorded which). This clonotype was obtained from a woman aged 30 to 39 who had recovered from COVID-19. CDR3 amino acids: CASSERWSQPQHF. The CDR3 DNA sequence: TGTGCCAGCAGTGAGAGGTGGTCTCAGCCCCAGCATTTT.